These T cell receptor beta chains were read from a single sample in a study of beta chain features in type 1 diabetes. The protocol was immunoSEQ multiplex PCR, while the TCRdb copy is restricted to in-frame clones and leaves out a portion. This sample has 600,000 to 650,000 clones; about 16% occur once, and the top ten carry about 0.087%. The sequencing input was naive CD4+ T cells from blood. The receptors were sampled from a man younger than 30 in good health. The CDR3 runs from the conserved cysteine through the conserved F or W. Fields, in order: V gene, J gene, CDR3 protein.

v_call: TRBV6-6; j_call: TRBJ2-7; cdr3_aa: CASSLTGLRYEQYF
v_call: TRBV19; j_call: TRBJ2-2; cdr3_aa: CASSGWDRVIVAGELFF
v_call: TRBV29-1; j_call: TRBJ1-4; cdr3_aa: CSVGGWGAETNEKLFF
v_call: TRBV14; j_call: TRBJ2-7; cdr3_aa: CASSQDRGRNSEQYF
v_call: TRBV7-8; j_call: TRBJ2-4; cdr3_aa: CASSSDRQNIQYF
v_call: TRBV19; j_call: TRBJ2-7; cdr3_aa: CASSSGSYEQYF
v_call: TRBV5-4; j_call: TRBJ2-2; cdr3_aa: CASSLFTGELFF
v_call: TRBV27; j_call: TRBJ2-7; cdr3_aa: CASSSTDSYEQYF
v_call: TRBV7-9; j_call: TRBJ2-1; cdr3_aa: CASSLMTENNEQFF
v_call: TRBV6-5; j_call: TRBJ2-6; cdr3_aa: CASSFQVSGANVLTF
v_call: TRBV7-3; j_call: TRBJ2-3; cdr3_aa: CASSLTFADTQYF
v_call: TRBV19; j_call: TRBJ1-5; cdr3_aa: CASSTRPQLSNQPQHF
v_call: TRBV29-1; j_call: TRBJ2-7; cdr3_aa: CSVPGQGGEQYF
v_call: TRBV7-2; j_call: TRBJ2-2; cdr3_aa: CASSPRANTGELFF
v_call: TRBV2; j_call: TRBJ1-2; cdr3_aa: CASRVFGSYGYTF
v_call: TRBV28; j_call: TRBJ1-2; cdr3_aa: CASLRVGYTF
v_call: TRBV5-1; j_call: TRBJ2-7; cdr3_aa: CASSSGQPVYLLYEQYF
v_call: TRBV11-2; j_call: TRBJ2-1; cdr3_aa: CASSPLEGLREQFF
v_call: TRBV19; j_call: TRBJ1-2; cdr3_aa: CASSIPSGQGASGYTF
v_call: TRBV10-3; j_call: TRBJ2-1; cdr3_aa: CAISFAQGTYNEQFF
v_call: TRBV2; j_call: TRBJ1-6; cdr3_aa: CASSEGQGASNSPLHF
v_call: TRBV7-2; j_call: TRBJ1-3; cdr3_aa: CASSLSRTTGNTIYF
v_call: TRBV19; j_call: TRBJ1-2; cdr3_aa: CASNFGNYGYTF
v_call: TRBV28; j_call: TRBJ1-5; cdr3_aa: CASKPGQDIHQPQHF
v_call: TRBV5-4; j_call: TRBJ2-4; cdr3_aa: CASTLGGGAKDIQYF
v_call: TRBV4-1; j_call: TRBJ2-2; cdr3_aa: CASSQEAAPSNTGELFF
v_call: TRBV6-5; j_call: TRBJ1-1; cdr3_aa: CASRRTGGTEAFF
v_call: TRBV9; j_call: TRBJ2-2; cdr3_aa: CASSVDQNTGELFF
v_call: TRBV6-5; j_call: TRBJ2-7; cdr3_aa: CASSYSFTSGYEQYF
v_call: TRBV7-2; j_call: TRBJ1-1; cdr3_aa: CASSAIYSTEAFF
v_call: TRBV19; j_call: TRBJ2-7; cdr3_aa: CASSISPGTGVHEQYF
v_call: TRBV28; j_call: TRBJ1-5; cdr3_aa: CASSPTGPTHSNQPQHF
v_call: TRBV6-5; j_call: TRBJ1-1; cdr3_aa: CASRTTGRTEAFF
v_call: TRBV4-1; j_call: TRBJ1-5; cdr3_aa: CASSQEGQGDQPQHF
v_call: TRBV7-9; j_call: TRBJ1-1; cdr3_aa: CASSFTSPLNTEAFF
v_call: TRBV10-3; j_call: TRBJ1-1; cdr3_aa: CAFAGGGPEAFF
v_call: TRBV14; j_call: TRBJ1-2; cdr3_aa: CASSQNAGYGYTF
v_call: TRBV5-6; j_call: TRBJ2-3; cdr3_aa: CASSFTNTDTQYF